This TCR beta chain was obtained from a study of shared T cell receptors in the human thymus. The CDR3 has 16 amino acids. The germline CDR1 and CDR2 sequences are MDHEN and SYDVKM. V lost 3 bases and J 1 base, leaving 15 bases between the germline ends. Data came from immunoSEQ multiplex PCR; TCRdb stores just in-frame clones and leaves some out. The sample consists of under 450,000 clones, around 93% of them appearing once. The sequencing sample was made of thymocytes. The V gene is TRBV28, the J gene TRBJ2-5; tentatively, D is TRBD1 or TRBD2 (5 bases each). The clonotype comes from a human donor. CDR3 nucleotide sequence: TGTGCCAGCAGTTTTGGCCGCTCGAGGGGCCAAGAGACCCAGTACTTC. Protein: CASSFGRSRGQETQYF.